Below, 24 T cell receptor beta chains from the same sample are listed, as sequenced in a study of cytomegalovirus exposure and HLA in healthy donors. PCR was performed using 60 Vbeta and 13 Jbeta primers. Sequencing was performed with immunoSEQ multiplex PCR; in TCRdb, only in-frame clones are kept and a portion is missing. The sample shows some 87,000 clones, over 75% of them seen only once. Input material: PBMCs. These receptors all stem from a man between 50 and 59 years old in good health and CMV-seropositive.

The rearrangement uses TRBV4-1 and TRBJ2-4; 9 bases map to TRBD1. V trimming: 0 bases; J trimming: 1 base; junction bases outside the gene matches: 7. The CDR3 spans 18 residues. Germline CDR1 MGHRA, CDR2 YSYEKL. CDR3 in DNA: TGCGCCAGCAGCCAAGATCGGCCCGGGACAGGGGCCAAAAACATTCAGTACTTC. Encoded protein: CASSQDRPGTGAKNIQYF.

The rearrangement joins TRBV5-1 to TRBJ2-5; D uncertain. Germline CDR1 SGHRS, CDR2 YFSETQ. The CDR3 sequence is 15 residues long. V was trimmed by 4 bases and J by 0 bases, leaving 13 bases between them. This CDR3 is CASSPGSEYQETQYF. CDR3 nucleotides: TGCGCCAGCAGCCCTGGATCGGAGTACCAAGAGACCCAGTACTTC.

The chain is built from TRBV19 and TRBJ1-1; TRBD1 matches at 7 bases. Germline values: CDR1 LNHDA, CDR2 SQIVND (reference sequence). J gave up 7 bases and V 6 bases, and 11 bases lay outside the gene matches. The CDR3 is 14 amino acids. CDR3 sequence: CASRGGQSRGEAFF. Here the CDR3 DNA reads TGTGCCAGTAGAGGGGGACAGTCCCGCGGTGAAGCTTTCTTT.

The chain has TRBV27 and TRBJ1-5, with 8 positions matching TRBD1. The CDR3 runs to 12 residues. V shed 11 bases and J 5 bases; nucleotides not matched to a gene: 5. Germline values: CDR1 MNHEY, CDR2 SMNVEV (reference sequence). As DNA, the CDR3 is TGTGCCGGACAGGGATGCTATCAGCCCCAGCATTTT. Protein product: CAGQGCYQPQHF.

This chain links TRBV9 with TRBJ2-7; the match to TRBD1 covers 9 bases. The CDR3 is 15 amino acids. The junction had 2 bases not matched to a gene; V was cut back by 1 base and J by 0 bases. Germline loops: CDR1 SGDLS, CDR2 YYNGEE. CDR3 DNA sequence: TGTGCCAGCAGCGTAAGGGGACAGGGCTCCTACGAGCAGTACTTC. Translated, it gives CASSVRGQGSYEQYF.

The chain couples TRBV29-1 to TRBJ1-1; D is unresolved. CDR3 size: 12 residues. The V gene lost 5 bases and the J gene lost 0 bases, with 7 bases spanning the gap. CDR1 is SQVTM and CDR2 is ANQGSEA in the germline V gene. The CDR3 reads CSVQLMNTEAFF. The CDR3 bases are TGCAGCGTTCAACTCATGAACACTGAAGCTTTCTTT.

This clone showed up just a few times. This chain uses TRBV5-6 with TRBJ1-5, with D possibly TRBD1 on 5 matching bases. The CDR3 contains 15 residues. Germline V gene data show CDR1 as SGHDT and CDR2 as YYEEEE. Trimming pared 0 bases from V and 4 bases from J, leaving 11 bases between. CDR3 loop: CASSLGRGANQPQHF. Written as DNA, the CDR3 is TGTGCCAGCAGCTTGGGGCGCGGGGCTAATCAGCCCCAGCATTTT. Full variable domain (remainder filled in from reference TRBV5-6 and TRBJ1-5): DAGVTQSPTHLIKTRGQQVTLRCSPKSGHDTVSWYQQALGQGPQFIFQYYEEEERQRGNFPDRFSGHQFPNYSSELNVNALLLGDSALYLCASSLGRGANQPQHFGDGTRLSIL.

V usage is TRBV14 and J usage is TRBJ2-7, with no clear D. Germline V CDR1 and CDR2: SGHDN, FVKESK. Trimming took 0 bases from V and 2 from J, leaving 5 bases between them. The CDR3 is made up of 13 amino acids. The chain's CDR3 is CASSQEIAYEQYF. The CDR3 bases are TGTGCCAGCAGCCAAGAAATCGCCTACGAGCAGTACTTC.

The V gene is TRBV5-1, the J gene TRBJ2-2, with D perhaps matching TRBD2 (5 bases). V gave up 0 bases and J gave up 4 bases, with 7 bases separating them. Germline loops: CDR1 SGHRS, CDR2 YFSETQ. This CDR3 has 14 amino acids. DNA for the CDR3: TGCGCCAGCAGCTTGGACGAGGGCACCGGGGAGCTGTTTTTT. Translated, it gives CASSLDEGTGELFF.

The chain combines TRBV7-3 with TRBJ2-2; D remains ambiguous. V lost 2 bases and J lost 6, with 7 bases in between. Germline V gene sequence: CDR1 SGHTA, CDR2 FQGTGA. This CDR3 has 13 residues. The CDR3: CASSLSVSGELFF. The CDR3 DNA reads as TGTGCCAGCAGCTTATCTGTATCCGGGGAGCTGTTTTTT.

This chain connects TRBV12-5 to TRBJ2-2; perhaps TRBD1 as D (6 bases). CDR1 LGHNT and CDR2 FRNRAP come from the germline V gene. Trimming stripped 3 bases from V and 1 base from J, with 12 bases between. The CDR3 is 16 residues long. This CDR3 is CASGFWTDKNTGELFF. DNA of the CDR3: TGTGCTAGTGGTTTCTGGACAGACAAGAACACCGGGGAGCTGTTTTTT.

The V gene is TRBV4-3, the J gene TRBJ2-7, with 9 bases lining up with TRBD2. The CDR3 has 18 residues. Germline V lookup: CDR1 LGHNA, CDR2 YSLEER. V shed 0 bases and J 4 bases; nucleotides not matched to a gene: 13. The CDR3 region has the DNA TGCGCCAGCAGCCAAGATTCGGCGTGGCGGGGGGGCGCTTACGAGCAGTACTTC. This translates into CASSQDSAWRGGAYEQYF.

The V gene is TRBV5-4, the J gene TRBJ2-7; tentatively, D is TRBD2 (5 bases). CDR3 length equals 13 residues. Trimming removed 0 bases from V and 7 bases from J, with 11 bases in between. Germline-derived CDR1 and CDR2 are SGHNT and YYREEE (reference sequence). CDR3 sequence (DNA): TGTGCCAGCAGCTTGGCGTTGACGGGGGAGCAGTACTTC. Translated, it gives CASSLALTGEQYF.

The genes are TRBV28 and TRBJ2-2; unclear D gene. The V gene lost 6 bases and the J gene lost 1 base, with 6 bases spanning the gap. This CDR3 spans 13 amino acids. Germline V gene data show CDR1 as MDHEN and CDR2 as SYDVKM. This CDR3 is CASRLENTGELFF. The CDR3 DNA reads as TGTGCCAGCAGACTTGAGAACACCGGGGAGCTGTTTTTT.

This clone occurred a few times. The chain carries TRBV7-9 and TRBJ1-4; 9 bases line up with TRBD1. The CDR3 sequence is 15 residues long. V lost 0 bases and J lost 5; bases outside the gene matches: 1. Germline V gene lookup returns CDR1 SEHNR and CDR2 FQNEAQ (reference sequence). Here the CDR3 reads CASSLAGQGNEKLFF. The CDR3 DNA follows: TGTGCCAGCAGCTTAGCCGGACAGGGGAATGAAAAACTGTTTTTT.

The chain carries TRBV19 and TRBJ2-3, with 9 nucleotides matching TRBD1. V was pared by 4 bases and J by 0 bases, with 11 bases of the junction left unmatched. In germline, CDR1 is LNHDA, CDR2 SQIVND (reference sequence). The CDR3 spans 18 residues. CDR3 sequence reads: CASSTPLLGQGSTDTQYF. CDR3 DNA: TGTGCCAGTAGTACTCCATTACTTGGACAGGGGAGCACAGATACGCAGTATTTT.

Note on this clone: At one boundary the junction diverges from the germline segment, which might be a read error. The chain has TRBV7-9 and TRBJ1-2; D is undetermined. Per germline, CDR1 SEHNR and CDR2 FQNEAQ (reference sequence). The CDR3 runs 12 residues. CDR3 amino acids: CSSTLGPRGYTF. The CDR3 DNA reads as TGTTCCAGCACCCTTGGTCCGAGGGGCTACACCTTC. The whole variable domain, filled in from reference TRBV7-9 and TRBJ1-2, reads DTGVSQNPRHKITKRGQNVTFRCDPISEHNRLYWYRQTLGQGPEFLTYFQNEAQLEKSRLLSDRFSAERPKGSFSTLEIQRTEQGDSAMYLCSSTLGPRGYTFGSGTRLTVV.

This clone was seen more than once but under ten times. V is TRBV5-1 and J is TRBJ2-7, with TRBD1 matching 10 bases. The CDR3 length is 14 residues. Germline V CDR1 and CDR2: SGHRS, YFSETQ. The trim removed 0 bases at V and 5 bases at J, leaving 2 bases unmatched. The CDR3 is CASSLGQGAHEQYF. The CDR3 DNA sequence: TGCGCCAGCAGCTTGGGACAGGGGGCCCACGAGCAGTACTTC.

This chain uses TRBV5-1 with TRBJ2-3; 9 bases are shared with TRBD1. This CDR3 has 16 residues. Germline CDR1 reads SGHRS; CDR2 reads YFSETQ. V dropped 2 bases and J dropped 2; count of bases not matched to a gene: 6. The CDR3 sequence is CASSFPGQGNTDTQYF. The CDR3 DNA reads as TGCGCCAGCAGCTTCCCGGGACAGGGAAACACAGATACGCAGTATTTT.

V and J are TRBV5-1 and TRBJ2-7, with TRBD1 matching 10 bases. Germline V CDR1 and CDR2: SGHRS, YFSETQ. The length of the CDR3 is 15 residues. Trimming removed 4 bases from V and 2 bases from J; junction bases left unmatched: 6. CDR3 residues: CASSANGQGAYEQYF. In nucleotides, the CDR3 is TGCGCCAGCAGCGCGAATGGACAGGGGGCCTACGAGCAGTACTTC.

The chain carries TRBV7-3 and TRBJ2-1; weak D call: TRBD2 (6 bases). The CDR3 runs to 12 residues. Germline V CDR1 and CDR2: SGHTA, FQGTGA. V gave up 0 bases and J gave up 11 bases, with 8 bases separating them. CDR3 sequence: CASSLTEGKQFF. CDR3 coding DNA: TGTGCCAGCAGCTTAACGGAGGGAAAGCAGTTCTTC. Full variable domain (rest looked up from reference TRBV7-3 and TRBJ2-1): GAGVSQTPSNKVTEKGKYVELRCDPISGHTALYWYRQSLGQGPEFLIYFQGTGAADDSGLPNDRFFAVRPEGSVSTLKIQRTERGDSAVYLCASSLTEGKQFFGPGTRLTVL.

The rearrangement links TRBV2 to TRBJ1-1, with a tentative D call TRBD1 (5 bases). V lost 6 bases to trimming and J lost 4 bases, with 12 bases between them. Germline CDR1 reads SNHLY; CDR2 reads FYNNEI. The CDR3 contains 13 residues. CDR3 residues: CASRSGSATEAFF. CDR3 in DNA: TGTGCCAGCAGGTCAGGGTCCGCCACTGAAGCTTTCTTT.

The rearrangement uses TRBV29-1 and TRBJ1-3, with D unclear. Germline-derived CDR1 and CDR2 are SQVTM and ANQGSEA. V shed 7 bases and J shed 0 bases, with 10 bases lying between them. The CDR3 loop spans 13 amino acids. CDR3 loop: CSASQVSGNTIYF. The CDR3 region has the DNA TGCAGCGCCAGTCAGGTCTCTGGAAACACCATATATTTT. Full variable domain (remainder filled in from reference TRBV29-1 and TRBJ1-3): SAVISQKPSRDICQRGTSLTIQCQVDSQVTMMFWYRQQPGQSLTLIATANQGSEATYESGFVIDKFPISRPNLTFSTLTVSNMSPEDSSIYLCSASQVSGNTIYFGEGSWLTVV.

The chain links TRBV7-9 to TRBJ1-6, with 8 bases identical to TRBD1. The CDR3 loop spans 15 amino acids. Trimming cost V 3 bases and J 7 bases; bases outside gene matches: 5. CDR1 and CDR2 (germline): SEHNR, FQNEAQ (reference sequence). CDR3 protein: CASSLSGGTNSPLHF. For the CDR3, the DNA is TGTGCCAGCAGCTTGTCAGGGGGCACGAATTCACCCCTCCACTTT.